The rows below give T cell receptor beta chains drawn from one sample of a study of T cells after yellow fever vaccination. In TCRdb, the 5' RACE reads were re-called with MiXCR into one record per CDR3 protein. There are approximately 130,000 distinct CDR3 sequences in the sample; roughly 15% occur only once, and roughly 47% lies in the top ten. The sample here was CD8+ T cells sorted from PBMCs, taken 5 days after the yellow fever booster vaccination. The receptors come from a man aged 18 to 30 who received the YFV17D yellow fever vaccine. Both conserved end residues are part of each CDR3. A D gene is named only where the DNA matches it firmly. Clone sizes are given selectively: once, few, many, or a class where the clone is expanded.

CDR3nt: TGTGCCAGCAGTTACCCGGGACAGGGTTTTCAGGGCTACACCTTC
CDR3aa: CASSYPGQGFQGYTF
abundance: -
d_gene: TRBD1
v_gene: TRBV12-3/TRBV12-4
j_gene: TRBJ1-2

CDR3nt: TGTGCCAGCACCCATGTAGTGTGGAACTATGGCTACACCTTC
CDR3aa: CASTHVVWNYGYTF
abundance: -
d_gene: -
v_gene: TRBV6-9
j_gene: TRBJ1-2

CDR3nt: TGTGCCAGCAGCTTTAGCCGGGATCCGAACACTGAAGCTTTCTTT
CDR3aa: CASSFSRDPNTEAFF
abundance: -
d_gene: -
v_gene: TRBV7-9
j_gene: TRBJ1-1

CDR3nt: TGCAGCGTCGCAGAGGGACAGGCGGGCACCTACAATGAGCAGTTCTTC
CDR3aa: CSVAEGQAGTYNEQFF
abundance: -
d_gene: TRBD1
v_gene: TRBV29-1
j_gene: TRBJ2-1

CDR3nt: TGTGCCAGCAGAAGTACAGGGGGAGGAAAACTGTTTTTT
CDR3aa: CASRSTGGGKLFF
abundance: -
d_gene: TRBD1
v_gene: TRBV6-6
j_gene: TRBJ1-4

CDR3nt: TGTGCCAGCAGATTTAGGGGGGGTGACGGGGAGCTGTTTTTT
CDR3aa: CASRFRGGDGELFF
abundance: few
d_gene: -
v_gene: TRBV6-5
j_gene: TRBJ2-2

CDR3nt: TGTGCCAGCAGCCACTCCGAGGGACTAGCGGGGTTGGCGCAGTACTTC
CDR3aa: CASSHSEGLAGLAQYF
abundance: -
d_gene: TRBD2
v_gene: TRBV3-1
j_gene: TRBJ2-7

CDR3nt: TGTGCCATCAGTGGGGGTGAAGCGGAGAGTTACGAGCAGTACTTC
CDR3aa: CAISGGEAESYEQYF
abundance: once
d_gene: -
v_gene: TRBV10-3
j_gene: TRBJ2-7

CDR3nt: TGCAGCGTGAGGGATGAAAAACTGTTTTTT
CDR3aa: CSVRDEKLFF
abundance: -
d_gene: -
v_gene: TRBV29-1
j_gene: TRBJ1-4

CDR3nt: TGCGCCAGCAGCTTCCTTGAGGGCAATGAGCAGTTCTTC
CDR3aa: CASSFLEGNEQFF
abundance: few
d_gene: -
v_gene: TRBV5-1
j_gene: TRBJ2-1

CDR3nt: TGTGCCAGCAGCGCGGGTCTCTCCTACGAGCAGTACTTC
CDR3aa: CASSAGLSYEQYF
abundance: -
d_gene: -
v_gene: TRBV2
j_gene: TRBJ2-7

CDR3nt: TGTGCCAGCAGTTACGGGCGGGGGGGCTTCAATGAGCAGTTCTTC
CDR3aa: CASSYGRGGFNEQFF
abundance: few
d_gene: TRBD2
v_gene: TRBV6-2/TRBV6-3
j_gene: TRBJ2-1

CDR3nt: TGCGCCAGCAGCCAAGAGAATGGTTCACCCCTCCACTTT
CDR3aa: CASSQENGSPLHF
abundance: many
d_gene: -
v_gene: TRBV4-3
j_gene: TRBJ1-6

CDR3nt: TGCGCCAGCAGCCAAGTAGCGGGGGGCCAAGATGAGCAGTTCTTC
CDR3aa: CASSQVAGGQDEQFF
abundance: few
d_gene: TRBD2
v_gene: TRBV4-1
j_gene: TRBJ2-1

CDR3nt: TGCGCCAGCAGCCAAAGTGGGTCAGGGACCCTCGGGGATACGCAGTATTTT
CDR3aa: CASSQSGSGTLGDTQYF
abundance: -
d_gene: -
v_gene: TRBV4-1
j_gene: TRBJ2-3

CDR3nt: TGCGCCAGCAGCCAAGATCCCCCGGGGGGTAACACCGGGGAGCTGTTTTTT
CDR3aa: CASSQDPPGGNTGELFF
abundance: few
d_gene: TRBD2
v_gene: TRBV4-3
j_gene: TRBJ2-2

CDR3nt: TGCGCCAGCAGCCTGCAAAGGGATATCGACGAGCAGTACTTC
CDR3aa: CASSLQRDIDEQYF
abundance: few
d_gene: -
v_gene: TRBV4-1
j_gene: TRBJ2-7

CDR3nt: TGCAGTGCTCGCCTAGCCGTACGGAAAGATACGCAGTATTTT
CDR3aa: CSARLAVRKDTQYF
abundance: -
d_gene: -
v_gene: TRBV20-1
j_gene: TRBJ2-3

CDR3nt: TGTGCCAGCAGGGGGGTGCGTATCGTTTACGAGCAGTACTTC
CDR3aa: CASRGVRIVYEQYF
abundance: -
d_gene: -
v_gene: TRBV2
j_gene: TRBJ2-7

CDR3nt: TGTGCCAGCAGCTTAAAGGGGGGATCTAACTATGGCTACACCTTC
CDR3aa: CASSLKGGSNYGYTF
abundance: few
d_gene: -
v_gene: TRBV7-9
j_gene: TRBJ1-2

CDR3nt: TGTGCCAGCAGTTTATCTCAGGGGGATGAGCAGTTCTTC
CDR3aa: CASSLSQGDEQFF
abundance: few
d_gene: TRBD1
v_gene: TRBV27
j_gene: TRBJ2-1

CDR3nt: TGCAGTGCTAGGGGGTCCAGCTCCTATAATTCACCCCTCCACTTT
CDR3aa: CSARGSSSYNSPLHF
abundance: few
d_gene: -
v_gene: TRBV20-1
j_gene: TRBJ1-6

CDR3nt: TGCGCCAGCAGCTTGAGAACACCGGGGGAGCAGTACTTC
CDR3aa: CASSLRTPGEQYF
abundance: -
d_gene: -
v_gene: TRBV5-1
j_gene: TRBJ2-7

CDR3nt: TGTGCCAGCAGCCCCGACCAATGGAGAGAAAATCAGCCCCAGCATTTT
CDR3aa: CASSPDQWRENQPQHF
abundance: -
d_gene: -
v_gene: TRBV4-2
j_gene: TRBJ1-5

CDR3nt: TGCAGTGCCCCGCCCCCTAGCGGGGGTCCTGAGCAGTTCTTC
CDR3aa: CSAPPPSGGPEQFF
abundance: -
d_gene: TRBD2
v_gene: TRBV20-1
j_gene: TRBJ2-1

CDR3nt: TGTGCCAGCAGTTACTCGACTAGCACTGAAGCTTTCTTT
CDR3aa: CASSYSTSTEAFF
abundance: -
d_gene: -
v_gene: TRBV6-5
j_gene: TRBJ1-1

CDR3nt: TGTGCCAGCAGTTACCCCGGACAGGCCACCGGGGAGCTGTTTTTT
CDR3aa: CASSYPGQATGELFF
abundance: -
d_gene: TRBD1
v_gene: TRBV6-2/TRBV6-3
j_gene: TRBJ2-2

CDR3nt: TGCGCCAGCAGCCAAGATAGGACACTAGGCGAGCAGTACTTC
CDR3aa: CASSQDRTLGEQYF
abundance: few
d_gene: -
v_gene: TRBV4-3
j_gene: TRBJ2-7